This TCR beta chain was observed in a study of T-cell memory formation after mild COVID-19. Study-level findings and limits: Cross-reactive memory appears to have joined, as suggested by some responding clones showing up in pre-infection memory. Clones shrinking between day 15 and 85 showed a balanced CD4/CD8 split, and those that grew later tilted toward CD4+.

Each CDR3 protein gets one entry after TCRdb re-called the 5' RACE reads with MiXCR. Among 300,000 to 350,000 distinct CDR3 sequences listed, about 13% were seen once. V shed 4 bases, J shed 3 bases, and the junction held 5 bases outside the gene matches. Germline V lookup: CDR1 WSHSY, CDR2 SAAADI. This CDR3 is 16 amino acids long. With regard to this clonotype: Its antigen remains unknown.

This clonotype was sampled from a man in his late teens or twenties who had mild COVID-19 (a few samples of this study predate the infection). Cell type and time point are not known. The sample was PBMCs or a T cell subset sorted from them (not recorded which). The chain is built from TRBV10-2 and TRBJ2-2; 10 nucleotides align to TRBD2. The CDR3 DNA is TGCGCCAGCAGTGCTAGCGGGGGTTCGGACACCGGGGAGCTGTTTTTT. Translation gives CASSASGGSDTGELFF.